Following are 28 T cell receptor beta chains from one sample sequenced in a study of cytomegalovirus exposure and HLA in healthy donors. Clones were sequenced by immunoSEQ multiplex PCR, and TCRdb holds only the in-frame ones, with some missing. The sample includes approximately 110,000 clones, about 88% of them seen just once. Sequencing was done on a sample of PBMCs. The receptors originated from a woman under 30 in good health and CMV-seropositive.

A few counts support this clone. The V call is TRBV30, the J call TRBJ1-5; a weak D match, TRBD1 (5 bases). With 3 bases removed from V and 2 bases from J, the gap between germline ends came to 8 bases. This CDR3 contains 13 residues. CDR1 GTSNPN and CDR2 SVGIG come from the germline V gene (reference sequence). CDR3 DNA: TGTGCCTGGAGCCCGGGGGGCAATCAGCCCCAGCATTTT. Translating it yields CAWSPGGNQPQHF.

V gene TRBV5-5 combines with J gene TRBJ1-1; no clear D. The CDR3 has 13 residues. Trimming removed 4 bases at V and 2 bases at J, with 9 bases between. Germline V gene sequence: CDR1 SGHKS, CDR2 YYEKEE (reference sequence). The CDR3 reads CASSPEGNTEAFF. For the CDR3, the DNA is TGTGCCAGCAGCCCGGAGGGTAACACTGAAGCTTTCTTT.

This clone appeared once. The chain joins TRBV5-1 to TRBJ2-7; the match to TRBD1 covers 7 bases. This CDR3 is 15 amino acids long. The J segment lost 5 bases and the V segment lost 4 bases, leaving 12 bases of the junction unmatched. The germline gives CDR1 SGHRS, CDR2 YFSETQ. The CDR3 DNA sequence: TGCGCCAGCAGCCCCGGAGACAGGGTTATCCACGAGCAGTACTTC. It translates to CASSPGDRVIHEQYF.

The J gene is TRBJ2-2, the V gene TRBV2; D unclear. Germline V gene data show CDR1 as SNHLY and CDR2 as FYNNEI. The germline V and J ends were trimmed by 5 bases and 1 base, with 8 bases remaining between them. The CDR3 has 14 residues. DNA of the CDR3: TGTGCCAGCAGTTTTACGGTGAACACCGGGGAGCTGTTTTTT. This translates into CASSFTVNTGELFF.

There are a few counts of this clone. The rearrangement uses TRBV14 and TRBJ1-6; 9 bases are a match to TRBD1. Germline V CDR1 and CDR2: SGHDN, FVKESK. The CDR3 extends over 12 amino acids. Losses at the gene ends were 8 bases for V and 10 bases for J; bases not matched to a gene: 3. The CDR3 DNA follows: TGTGCCAGCGGGACAGGGTACTCACCCCTCCACTTT. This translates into CASGTGYSPLHF. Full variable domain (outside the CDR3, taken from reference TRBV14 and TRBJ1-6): EAGVTQFPSHSVIEKGQTVTLRCDPISGHDNLYWYRRVMGKEIKFLLHFVKESKQDESGMPNNRFLAERTGGTYSTLKVQPAELEDSGVYFCASGTGYSPLHFGNGTRLTVT.

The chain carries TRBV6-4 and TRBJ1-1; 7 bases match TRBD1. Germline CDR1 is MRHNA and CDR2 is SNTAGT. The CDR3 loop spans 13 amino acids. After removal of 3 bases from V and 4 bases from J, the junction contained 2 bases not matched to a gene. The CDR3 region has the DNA TGTGCCAGCAGTGAGCAGGGGGGCACTGAAGCTTTCTTT. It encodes CASSEQGGTEAFF.

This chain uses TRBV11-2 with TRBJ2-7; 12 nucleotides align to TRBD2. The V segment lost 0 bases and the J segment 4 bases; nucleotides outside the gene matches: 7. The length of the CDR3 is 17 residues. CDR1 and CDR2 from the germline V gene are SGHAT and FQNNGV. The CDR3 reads CASSLDRGGLAGYEQYF. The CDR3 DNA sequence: TGTGCCAGCAGCTTAGATCGGGGGGGACTAGCGGGTTACGAGCAGTACTTC. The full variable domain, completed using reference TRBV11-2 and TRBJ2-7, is EAGVAQSPRYKIIEKRQSVAFWCNPISGHATLYWYQQILGQGPKLLIQFQNNGVVDDSQLPKDRFSAERLKGVDSTLKIQPAKLEDSAVYLCASSLDRGGLAGYEQYFGPGTRLTVT.

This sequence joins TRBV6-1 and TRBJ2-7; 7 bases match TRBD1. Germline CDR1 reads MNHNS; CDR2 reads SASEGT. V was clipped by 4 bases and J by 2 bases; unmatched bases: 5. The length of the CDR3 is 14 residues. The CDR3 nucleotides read TGTGCCAGCAGTGCCCGGGACAGCCCCTACGAGCAGTACTTC. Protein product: CASSARDSPYEQYF.

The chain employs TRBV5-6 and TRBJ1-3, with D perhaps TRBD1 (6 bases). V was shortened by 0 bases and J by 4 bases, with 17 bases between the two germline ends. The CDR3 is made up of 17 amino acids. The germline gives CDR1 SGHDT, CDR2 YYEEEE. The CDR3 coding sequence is TGTGCCAGCAGCTTGGCCCCATCCGGGGGGGCGGGAAACACCATATATTTT. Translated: CASSLAPSGGAGNTIYF.

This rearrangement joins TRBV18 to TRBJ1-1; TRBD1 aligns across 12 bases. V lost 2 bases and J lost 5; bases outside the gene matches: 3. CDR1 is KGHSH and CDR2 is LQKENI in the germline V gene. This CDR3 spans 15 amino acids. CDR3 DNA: TGTGCCAGCTCACCAGGGACAGGGGGCAAGACTGAAGCTTTCTTT. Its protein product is CASSPGTGGKTEAFF. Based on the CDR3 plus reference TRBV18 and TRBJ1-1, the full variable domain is NAGVMQNPRHLVRRRGQEARLRCSPMKGHSHVYWYRQLPEEGLKFMVYLQKENIIDESGMPKERFSAEFPKEGPSILRIQQVVRGDSAAYFCASSPGTGGKTEAFFGQGTRLTVV.

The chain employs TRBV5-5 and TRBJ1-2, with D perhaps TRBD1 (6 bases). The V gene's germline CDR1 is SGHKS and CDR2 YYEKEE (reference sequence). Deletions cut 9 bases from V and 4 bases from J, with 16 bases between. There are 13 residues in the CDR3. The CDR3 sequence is CATSPDRFYGYTF. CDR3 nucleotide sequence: TGTGCCACCTCACCCGACAGGTTCTATGGCTACACCTTC.

CDR3: CASSDYREGYGYTF. Here the CDR3 DNA reads TGTGCCAGCAGCGATTACAGGGAGGGGTATGGCTACACCTTC. The genes are TRBV5-4 and TRBJ1-2; a weak D match, TRBD1 (6 bases). V lost 4 bases to trimming and J lost 5 bases, with 15 bases between them. Germline CDR1 and CDR2: SGHNT and YYREEE (reference sequence). The CDR3 totals 14 residues.

CDR3 bases: TGTGCCAGCAGCTTGGAATCGGTGGTAAACACTGAAGCTTTCTTT. Its translation: CASSLESVVNTEAFF. The rearrangement links TRBV5-5 to TRBJ1-1; D gene uncertain. Looked up from germline, CDR1 is SGHKS and CDR2 is YYEKEE (reference sequence). Trimming left V 0 bases short and J 2 bases short, with 11 bases between. The CDR3 is 15 amino acids.

The DNA for the CDR3 is TGTGCCAGCAGGGCCTGGGGGGGCGCGAATAATTCACCCCTCCACTTT. Translation gives CASRAWGGANNSPLHF. The V and J genes are TRBV28 and TRBJ1-6, with D perhaps TRBD1 (6 bases). The CDR3 consists of 16 residues. The germline V gene has CDR1 MDHEN and CDR2 SYDVKM. V shed 6 bases and J shed 5 bases, with 17 bases lying between them.

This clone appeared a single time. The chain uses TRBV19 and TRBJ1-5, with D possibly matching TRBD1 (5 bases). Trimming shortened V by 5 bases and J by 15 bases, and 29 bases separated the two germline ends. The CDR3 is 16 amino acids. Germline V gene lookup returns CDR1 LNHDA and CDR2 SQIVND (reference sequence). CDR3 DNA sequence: TGTGCCAGTAGTCGGGCACAGGTGGATCTCCCCCCGCACTGGCATTTT. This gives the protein CASSRAQVDLPPHWHF.

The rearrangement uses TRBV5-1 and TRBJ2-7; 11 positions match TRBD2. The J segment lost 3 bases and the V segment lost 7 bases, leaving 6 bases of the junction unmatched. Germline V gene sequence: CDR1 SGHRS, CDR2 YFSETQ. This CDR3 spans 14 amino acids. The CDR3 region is CASQDTSGGYEQYF. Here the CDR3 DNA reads TGCGCCAGCCAAGATACTAGCGGGGGCTACGAGCAGTACTTC.

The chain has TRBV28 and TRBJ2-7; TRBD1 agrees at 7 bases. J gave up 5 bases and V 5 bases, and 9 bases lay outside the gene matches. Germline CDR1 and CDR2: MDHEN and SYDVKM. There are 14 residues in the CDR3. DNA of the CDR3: TGTGCCAGCAGTGCCGGGACAGTGATTGACGAGCAGTACTTC. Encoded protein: CASSAGTVIDEQYF. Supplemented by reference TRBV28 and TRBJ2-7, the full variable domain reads DVKVTQSSRYLVKRTGEKVFLECVQDMDHENMFWYRQDPGLGLRLIYFSYDVKMKEKGDIPEGYSVSREKKERFSLILESASTNQTSMYLCASSAGTVIDEQYFGPGTRLTVT.

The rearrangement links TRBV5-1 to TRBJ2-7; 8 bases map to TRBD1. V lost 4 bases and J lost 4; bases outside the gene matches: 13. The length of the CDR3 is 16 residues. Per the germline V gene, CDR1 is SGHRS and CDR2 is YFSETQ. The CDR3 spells CASSRAPSGGVYEQYF. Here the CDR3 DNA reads TGCGCCAGCAGCCGCGCCCCGTCAGGGGGCGTTTACGAGCAGTACTTC.

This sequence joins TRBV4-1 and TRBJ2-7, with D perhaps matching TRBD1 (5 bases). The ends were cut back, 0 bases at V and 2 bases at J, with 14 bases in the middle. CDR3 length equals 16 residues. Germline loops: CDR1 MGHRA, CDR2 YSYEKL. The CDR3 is CASSQDFQGFPYEQYF. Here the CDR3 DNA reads TGCGCCAGCAGCCAAGATTTTCAGGGTTTCCCCTACGAGCAGTACTTC.

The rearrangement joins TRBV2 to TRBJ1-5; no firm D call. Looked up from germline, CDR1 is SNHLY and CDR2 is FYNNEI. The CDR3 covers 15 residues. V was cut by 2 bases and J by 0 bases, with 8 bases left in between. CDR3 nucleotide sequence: TGTGCCAGCAGTGAAATGGCGGATAGCAATCAGCCCCAGCATTTT. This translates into CASSEMADSNQPQHF. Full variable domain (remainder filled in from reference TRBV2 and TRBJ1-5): EPEVTQTPSHQVTQMGQEVILRCVPISNHLYFYWYRQILGQKVEFLVSFYNNEISEKSEIFDDQFSVERPDGSNFTLKIRSTKLEDSAMYFCASSEMADSNQPQHFGDGTRLSIL.

The CDR3 is CASSLTGAGYEQYF. The CDR3, as DNA: TGCGCCAGCAGCTTGACAGGGGCGGGTTACGAGCAGTACTTC. The chain carries TRBV5-1 and TRBJ2-7; 7 positions agree with TRBD1. Germline lookup yields CDR1 SGHRS and CDR2 YFSETQ. V lost 1 base, J lost 4 bases, and 5 bases stayed unmatched. There are 14 residues in the CDR3.

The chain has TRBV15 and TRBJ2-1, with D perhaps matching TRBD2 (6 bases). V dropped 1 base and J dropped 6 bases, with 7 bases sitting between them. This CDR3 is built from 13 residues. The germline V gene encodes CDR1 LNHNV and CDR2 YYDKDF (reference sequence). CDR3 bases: TGTGCCACCAGCAGAGGGGGGGTCAATGAGCAGTTCTTC. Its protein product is CATSRGGVNEQFF.

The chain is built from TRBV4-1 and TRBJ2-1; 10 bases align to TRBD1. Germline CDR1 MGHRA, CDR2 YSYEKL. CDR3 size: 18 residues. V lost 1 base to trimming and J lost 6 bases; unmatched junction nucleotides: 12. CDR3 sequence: CASSQVSGGTGVINEQFF. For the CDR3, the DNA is TGCGCCAGCAGCCAAGTCTCAGGGGGGACAGGGGTTATCAATGAGCAGTTCTTC.

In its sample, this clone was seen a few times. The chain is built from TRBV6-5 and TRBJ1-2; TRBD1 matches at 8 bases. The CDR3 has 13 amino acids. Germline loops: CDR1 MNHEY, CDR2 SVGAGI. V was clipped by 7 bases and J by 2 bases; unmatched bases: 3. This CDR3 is CASTRTGNYGYTF. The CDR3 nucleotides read TGTGCCAGCACCAGGACAGGGAACTATGGCTACACCTTC.

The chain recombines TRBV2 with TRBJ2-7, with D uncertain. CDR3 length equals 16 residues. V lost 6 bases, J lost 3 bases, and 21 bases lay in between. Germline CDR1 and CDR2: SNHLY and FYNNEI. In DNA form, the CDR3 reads TGTGCCAGCAGGCCGGAGCCTTCATGGATGGGCTACGAGCAGTACTTC. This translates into CASRPEPSWMGYEQYF.

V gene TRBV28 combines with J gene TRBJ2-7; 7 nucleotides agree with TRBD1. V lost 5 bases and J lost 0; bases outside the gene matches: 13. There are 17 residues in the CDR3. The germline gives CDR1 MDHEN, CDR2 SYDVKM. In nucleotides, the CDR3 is TGTGCCAGCAGTCCGGGGACAGCCGGCAGAAGCTCCTACGAGCAGTACTTC. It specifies CASSPGTAGRSSYEQYF.

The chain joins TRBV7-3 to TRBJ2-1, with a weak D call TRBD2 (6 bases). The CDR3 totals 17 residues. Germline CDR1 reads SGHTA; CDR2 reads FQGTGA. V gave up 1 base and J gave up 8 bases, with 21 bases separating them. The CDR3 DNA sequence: TGTGCCAGCAGCTTAAGGGCCCCGGGACTGGTGGGCTATGAGCAGTTCTTC. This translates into CASSLRAPGLVGYEQFF.

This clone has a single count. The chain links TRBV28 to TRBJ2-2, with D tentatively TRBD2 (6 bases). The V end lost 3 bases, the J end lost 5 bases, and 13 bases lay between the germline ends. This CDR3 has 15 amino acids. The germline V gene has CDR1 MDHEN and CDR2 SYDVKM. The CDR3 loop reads CASSFGEATTGELFF. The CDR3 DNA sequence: TGTGCCAGCAGTTTCGGGGAGGCTACAACCGGGGAGCTGTTTTTT.